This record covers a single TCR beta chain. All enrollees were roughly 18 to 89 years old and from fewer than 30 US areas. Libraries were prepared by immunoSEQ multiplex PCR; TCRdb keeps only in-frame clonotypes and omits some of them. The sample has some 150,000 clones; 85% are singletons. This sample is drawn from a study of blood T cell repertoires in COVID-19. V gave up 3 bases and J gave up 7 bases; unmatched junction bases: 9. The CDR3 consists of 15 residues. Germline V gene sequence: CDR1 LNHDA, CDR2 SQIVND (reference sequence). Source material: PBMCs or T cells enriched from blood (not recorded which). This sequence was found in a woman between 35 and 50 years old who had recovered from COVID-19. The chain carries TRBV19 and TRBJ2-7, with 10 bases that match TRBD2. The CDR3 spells CASSIRASGSVEQYF. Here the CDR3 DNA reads TGTGCCAGTAGTATCCGGGCTAGCGGGAGTGTTGAGCAGTACTTC.